The 14 T cell receptor beta chains in this list originate from one sample, sequenced in a study of tissue T cells after allogeneic stem cell transplantation. The data were produced by immunoSEQ multiplex PCR, yet TCRdb's version contains in-frame clones alone and is incomplete. The data show approximately 17,000 clones, 70% seen once. Material: spleen. Receptors originate from a female BALB/c mouse in good health. The strain bears MHC haplotype H2-d.

On this clone: Germline and genes here are mouse. The CDR3 end is not reached by the read, which stops 1 residue before it; the germline J gene fills it in. J is TRBJ2-5 and V is TRBV29; D perhaps matches TRBD1 (5 bases). The CDR3 length is 16 residues. Germline V gives CDR1 MSHET, CDR2 SYDVDS. Trimming removed 2 bases from V and 2 bases from J, with 14 bases in between. Incomplete CDR3 DNA: TGTGCTAGCAGTTTACCGGGCAGGGCGGCCCAAGACACCCAGTAC. Translation gives CASSLPGRAAQDTQY. The entire CDR3 is CASSLPGRAAQDTQYF.

As to this clone: These gene names are mouse names. The missing CDR3 end, 1 residue past where the read stops, is filled in from the germline J gene. This chain uses TRBV5 with TRBJ1-6; D is perhaps TRBD1 (5 bases). TRBJ1-6 has ORF status, its function being uncertain. The CDR3 is 15 residues long. The germline gives CDR1 LGHNA, CDR2 YNLKQL (reference sequence). V shed 0 bases and J shed 2 bases, with 5 bases lying between them. CDR3 bases read: TGTGCCAGCAGCCAAGACAGGGCCTATAATTCGCCCCTCTAC. It is translated as CASSQDRAYNSPLY. The full CDR3 reads CASSQDRAYNSPLYF.

Comment on this clone: These gene names are mouse names. The read halts 1 residue ahead of the CDR3 end, with the missing end drawn from the germline J gene. The J gene is TRBJ2-5, the V gene TRBV31; D is perhaps TRBD1 (5 bases). CDR1 is GKSSPN and CDR2 is SITVG in the germline V gene. Trimming removed 8 bases at V and 3 bases at J, with 9 bases between. CDR3 size: 11 residues. The CDR3 DNA, read in part, is TGTGCCCGTCGACAGCAAGACACCCAGTAC. Translating gives CARRQQDTQY. The entire CDR3 sequence reads CARRQQDTQYF.

About this clone itself: Any gene name here is a mouse gene name. The sequenced fragment ends 1 residue before the CDR3 boundary, so the rest is inferred from the germline J gene. The rearrangement uses TRBV13-3 and TRBJ2-2; 8 positions agree with TRBD2. The CDR3 has 16 amino acids. In germline, CDR1 is NNHDY, CDR2 SYVADS. V lost 2 bases and J lost 2; bases outside the gene matches: 5. The DNA read from the CDR3 is TGTGCCAGCAGTGAAGGGGGGGGCGCGAACACCGGGCAGCTCTAC. It codes for CASSEGGGANTGQLY. The CDR3 in its entirety is CASSEGGGANTGQLYF. Supplemented by reference TRBV13-3 and TRBJ2-2, the full variable domain reads EAAVTQSPRSKVAVTGGKVTLSCHQTNNHDYMYWYRQDTGHGLRLIHYSYVADSTEKGDIPDGYKASRPSQENFSLILELASLSQTAVYFCASSEGGGANTGQLYFGEGSKLTVL.

Turning to this clone: Gene labels here are mouse ones. The CDR3 is cut off 1 residue early in the read; its end comes from the germline J gene. The rearrangement links TRBV13-1 to TRBJ1-1; 9 bases agree with TRBD1. Looked up from germline, CDR1 is NSHNY and CDR2 is SYGAGN. This CDR3 contains 14 residues. With 2 bases clipped from V and 4 bases from J, the junction kept 3 bases outside the gene matches. CDR3 amino acids: CASSEGQGGTEVFF. CDR3 DNA (partial): TGTGCCAGCAGTGAGGGACAGGGCGGCACAGAAGTCTTC.

This clone was found a few times. Gene names denote mouse genes. The read stops 1 residue short of the end of the CDR3; the missing end is completed from the germline J gene. The sample has other DNA sequences that encode this CDR3 too. The rearrangement uses TRBV5 and TRBJ2-7; 10 positions match TRBD2. With V trimmed by 1 base and J by 4 bases, 1 base remained unmatched. Germline CDR1 is LGHNA and CDR2 is YNLKQL (reference sequence). The CDR3 consists of 14 residues. The CDR3 spells CASSQGTGGYEQYF. CDR3 DNA (partial): TGTGCCAGCAGCCAAGGGACTGGGGGTTATGAACAGTAC.

This clone showed up just a few times. Each gene name is a mouse one. The CDR3 end falls 1 residue outside the read, so it is completed with the germline J gene. The chain joins TRBV1 to TRBJ2-7; the match to TRBD2 covers 8 bases. Losses at the gene ends were 0 bases for V and 4 bases for J; bases not matched to a gene: 5. The CDR3 runs 15 residues. Germline assignment: CDR1 NSQYPW and CDR2 LRSPGD (reference sequence). CDR3 amino acids: CTCSADQAGGYEQYF. CDR3 DNA (partial): TGCACCTGCAGTGCAGATCAGGCTGGGGGGTATGAACAGTAC.

Comments on this clone: The gene symbols are mouse symbols. Coverage ceases 1 residue before the CDR3 finishes, and the germline J gene fills in the end. This sequence joins TRBV13-2 and TRBJ2-3; 11 positions agree with TRBD2. The J segment lost 6 bases and the V segment lost 5 bases, leaving 11 bases of the junction unmatched. This CDR3 spans 16 amino acids. CDR1 is NNHNN and CDR2 is SYGAGS in the germline V gene (reference sequence). CDR3 bases read: TGTGCCAGCGGGAGACTGGGGGGGAATCGGGGCGAAACGCTGTAT. This sequence encodes CASGRLGGNRGETLY. The full CDR3 protein is CASGRLGGNRGETLYF.

Remarks on this clone: Mouse gene names apply. The CDR3 goes on 1 residue after the read ends, and that part is filled in from the germline J gene. This chain links TRBV20 with TRBJ2-7; 10 bases line up with TRBD1. J lost 3 bases, V lost 5 bases, and 1 base had no gene match. This CDR3 contains 12 residues. The germline CDR1 and CDR2 sequences are GFQATS and STVNSAI. The CDR3 protein is CGAGTGDYEQYF. The CDR3 DNA, read in part, is TGTGGTGCTGGGACAGGGGACTATGAACAGTAC.

On this clone: The gene names given are mouse names. The observed sequence ends 1 residue before the CDR3 terminus, with the missing tail filled in from the germline J gene. The chain combines TRBV20 with TRBJ1-2, with D unclear. Trimming cost V 0 bases and J 5 bases, with 7 bases left between them. Germline V CDR1 and CDR2: GFQATS, STVNSAI. This CDR3 contains 12 residues. The covered CDR3 bases are TGTGGTGCTAGGGAGTCAGGATCCGACTACACC. Protein sequence: CGARESGSDYT. The whole CDR3 protein is CGARESGSDYTF.

Worth noting for this clone: The gene symbols are mouse symbols. The read comes to an end 1 residue before the CDR3 does, leaving the germline J gene to fill in the end. V and J are TRBV13-2 and TRBJ1-2; D may be TRBD1 (5 bases). Per germline, CDR1 NNHNN and CDR2 SYGAGS (reference sequence). V was cut by 5 bases and J by 2 bases, with 7 bases left in between. CDR3 length equals 12 residues. CDR3 loop: CASGAGNSDYTF. Incomplete CDR3 DNA: TGTGCCAGCGGGGCAGGGAACTCCGACTACACC.

Concerning this clone itself: Mouse names are used for the genes. The read comes to an end 1 residue before the CDR3 does, leaving the germline J gene to fill in the end. This chain joins TRBV5 and TRBJ2-4; 9 nucleotides align to TRBD2. This CDR3 spans 18 amino acids. J was trimmed by 5 bases and V by 0 bases; bases with no gene match: 12. Germline V gene sequence: CDR1 LGHNA, CDR2 YNLKQL (reference sequence). The CDR3 bases that were read are TGTGCCAGCAGCCAAGAGGGGGACTGGGTAATGGGGAGAAACACCTTGTAC. Its translation is CASSQEGDWVMGRNTLY. In full, the CDR3 is CASSQEGDWVMGRNTLYF.

About this clone itself: The genes and germline here are from mouse. The read is 1 residue too short to cover the CDR3 end, so that end is filled in from the germline J gene. The rearrangement joins TRBV24 to TRBJ2-5; D might be TRBD1 (6 bases). The CDR3 sequence is 14 residues long. Trimming left V 4 bases short and J 3 bases short, with 11 bases between. CDR1 is KGHTA and CDR2 is FRNEEI in the germline V gene. The CDR3 here is CASSHRDNQDTQYF. CDR3 DNA, as far as it was read: TGTGCCAGCAGTCACCGGGACAATCAAGACACCCAGTAC.

A word on this clone: Gene names are the mouse ones. The read terminates 1 residue ahead of where the CDR3 ends, so the germline J gene completes it. This sequence joins TRBV13-1 and TRBJ2-1; D unclear. CDR1 is NSHNY and CDR2 is SYGAGN in the germline V gene. The CDR3 runs 14 residues. Between the trimmed V and J ends, which lost 1 base and 1 base, there was a span of 6 bases. The CDR3 DNA, read in part, is TGTGCCAGCAGTGATCACAGCAACTATGCTGAGCAGTTC. Its protein product is CASSDHSNYAEQF. The whole CDR3 region reads CASSDHSNYAEQFF.